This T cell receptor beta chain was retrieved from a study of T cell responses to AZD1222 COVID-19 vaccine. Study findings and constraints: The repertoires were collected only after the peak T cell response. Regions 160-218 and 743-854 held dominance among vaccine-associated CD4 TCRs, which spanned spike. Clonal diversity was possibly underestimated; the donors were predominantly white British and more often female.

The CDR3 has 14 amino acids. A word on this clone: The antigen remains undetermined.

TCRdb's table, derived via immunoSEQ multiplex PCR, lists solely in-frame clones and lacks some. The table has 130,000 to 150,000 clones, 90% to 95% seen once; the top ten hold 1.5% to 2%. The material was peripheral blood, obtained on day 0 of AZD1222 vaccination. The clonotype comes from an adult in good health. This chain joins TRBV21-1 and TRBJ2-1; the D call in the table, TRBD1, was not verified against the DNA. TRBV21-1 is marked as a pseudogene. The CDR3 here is CASPIQRQVDEQFF. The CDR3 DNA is TGTGCCAGCCCGATCCAAAGACAGGTTGATGAGCAGTTCTTC.